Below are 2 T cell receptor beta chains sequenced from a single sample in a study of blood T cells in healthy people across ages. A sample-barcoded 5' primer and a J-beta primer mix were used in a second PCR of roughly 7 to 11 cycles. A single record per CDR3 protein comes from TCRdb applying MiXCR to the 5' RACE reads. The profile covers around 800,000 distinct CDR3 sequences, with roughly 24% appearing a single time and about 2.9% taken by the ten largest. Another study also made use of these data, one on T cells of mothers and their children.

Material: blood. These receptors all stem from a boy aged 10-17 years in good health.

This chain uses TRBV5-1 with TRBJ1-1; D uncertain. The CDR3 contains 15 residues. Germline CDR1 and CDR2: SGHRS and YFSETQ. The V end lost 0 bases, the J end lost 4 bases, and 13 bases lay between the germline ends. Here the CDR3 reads CASSLGGTPATEAFF. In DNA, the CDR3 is TGCGCCAGCAGCTTGGGGGGTACTCCGGCCACTGAAGCTTTCTTT.

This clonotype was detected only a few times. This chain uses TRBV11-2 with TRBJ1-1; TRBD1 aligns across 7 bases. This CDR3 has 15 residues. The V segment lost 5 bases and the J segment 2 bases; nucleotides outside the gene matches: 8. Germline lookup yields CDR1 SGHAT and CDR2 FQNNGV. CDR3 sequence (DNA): TGTGCCAGCAGCCCCCGGACAGGAATAAACACTGAAGCTTTCTTT. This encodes CASSPRTGINTEAFF.